This T cell receptor beta chain was sequenced for a study of T cell repertoires in cytomegalovirus infection. Study information: Signatures in public TCR beta sequences pointed to both CMV infection and matching HLA type.

General observations from the study: CMV-specific TCR beta clonotypes restricted by HLA-C dominated the ex vivo response.

A word on this clonotype: Its antigen is undetermined.

TCRdb called the reads again in MiXCR, with one record for every CDR3 protein. The table has 310,000 or so distinct CDR3 sequences, about 26% seen once. The sample taken for sequencing was PBMCs. This TCR was recovered from a human donor in good health (CMV status not recorded). Some clones in this sample may be carry-over from other donors' samples.

The CDR3 region has the DNA TGTGCCAGCAGCTTGGGGAGCGGGAGCCCAACCTACGAGCAGTACTTC. It specifies CASSLGSGSPTYEQYF. V usage is TRBV5-6 and J usage is TRBJ2-7, with 8 bases matching TRBD2. CDR3 size: 16 residues. Germline CDR1 SGHDT, CDR2 YYEEEE. The V gene end was trimmed by 0 bases and the J gene end by 2 bases; junction bases not matched to a gene: 7.